This entry is about one T cell receptor (beta chain). Its cognate antigen is unknown. This sample was included in a study of cytomegalovirus exposure and HLA in healthy donors. Study-level findings and limits: Among TCR beta chains, those listed as cytomegalovirus-associated numbered some 160. TCR sequences were mostly rare, though some public TCRs occurred in many donors. The TCR clusters that emerged in the first cohort tended, a later analysis found, to co-occur in the approximately 110 validation repertoires.

Germline CDR1 is ENHRY and CDR2 is SYGVKD. V gave up 4 bases and J gave up 7 bases, with 11 bases separating them. CDR3 length: 13 residues. Assay used: immunoSEQ multiplex PCR; TCRdb lists only in-frame clones, some missing. The table includes around 100,000 clones, 85% detected once. Sequencing used PBMCs. The chain recombines TRBV10-3 with TRBJ2-1; D remains ambiguous. The source is a man aged 18 to 30 in good health and CMV-seropositive. This chain's CDR3 is CAISAESLNEQFF. Here the CDR3 DNA reads TGTGCCATCAGTGCTGAGAGTCTAAATGAGCAGTTCTTC.